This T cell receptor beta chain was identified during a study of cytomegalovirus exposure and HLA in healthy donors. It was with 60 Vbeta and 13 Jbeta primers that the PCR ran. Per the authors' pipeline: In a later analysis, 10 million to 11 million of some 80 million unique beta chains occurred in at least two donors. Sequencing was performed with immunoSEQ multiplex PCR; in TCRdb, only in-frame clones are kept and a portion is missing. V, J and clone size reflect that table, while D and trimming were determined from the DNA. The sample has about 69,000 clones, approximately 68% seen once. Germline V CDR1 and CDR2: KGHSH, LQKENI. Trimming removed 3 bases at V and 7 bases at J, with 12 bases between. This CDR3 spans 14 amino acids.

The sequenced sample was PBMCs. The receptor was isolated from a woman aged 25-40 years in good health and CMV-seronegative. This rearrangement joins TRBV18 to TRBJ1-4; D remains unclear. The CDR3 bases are TGTGCCAGCTCACCCGCCGGGGTTGGTGAAAAACTGTTTTTT. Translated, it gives CASSPAGVGEKLFF.